This T cell receptor beta chain appears in the sequencing data of a study of blood T cell repertoires in COVID-19. The overall study: Nucleic acid was either cDNA or gDNA, and it came from T cells, B-cell-depleted T cells, or PBMCs.

Authors' processing steps: From reference gene primer amplification, estimates of nucleated cell counts were derived. Clones were read by immunoSEQ multiplex PCR, and TCRdb kept only the in-frame ones, dropping some. V and J calls and clone size are those listed in that table; D and trimming were worked out from the DNA. Here the sample spans some 100,000 clones, approximately 90% being singletons. The germline V gene encodes CDR1 SGHRS and CDR2 YFSETQ. The CDR3 covers 17 residues. V was pared by 0 bases and J by 4 bases, with 6 bases of the junction left unmatched. The chain carries TRBV5-1 and TRBJ2-1; TRBD2 aligns across 11 bases. This receptor was taken from a man in his sixties with acute or convalescent COVID-19. The sequenced sample consisted of peripheral blood. The CDR3 protein is CASSLGLAGGRYNEQFF. CDR3 in DNA: TGCGCCAGCAGCTTGGGCCTAGCGGGAGGAAGGTACAATGAGCAGTTCTTC.